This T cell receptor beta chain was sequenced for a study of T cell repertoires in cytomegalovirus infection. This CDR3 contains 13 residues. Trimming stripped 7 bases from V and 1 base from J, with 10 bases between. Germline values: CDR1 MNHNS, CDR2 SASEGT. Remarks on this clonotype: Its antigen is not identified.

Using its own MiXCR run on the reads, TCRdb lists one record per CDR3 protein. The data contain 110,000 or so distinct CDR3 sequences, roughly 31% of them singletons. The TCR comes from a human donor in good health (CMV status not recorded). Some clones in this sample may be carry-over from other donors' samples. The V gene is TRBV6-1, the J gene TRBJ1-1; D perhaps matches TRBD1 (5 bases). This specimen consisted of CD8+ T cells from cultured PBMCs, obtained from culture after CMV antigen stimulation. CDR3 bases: TGTGCCAGCAAGCAGGGCGCGAACACTGAAGCTTTCTTT. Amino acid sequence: CASKQGANTEAFF.